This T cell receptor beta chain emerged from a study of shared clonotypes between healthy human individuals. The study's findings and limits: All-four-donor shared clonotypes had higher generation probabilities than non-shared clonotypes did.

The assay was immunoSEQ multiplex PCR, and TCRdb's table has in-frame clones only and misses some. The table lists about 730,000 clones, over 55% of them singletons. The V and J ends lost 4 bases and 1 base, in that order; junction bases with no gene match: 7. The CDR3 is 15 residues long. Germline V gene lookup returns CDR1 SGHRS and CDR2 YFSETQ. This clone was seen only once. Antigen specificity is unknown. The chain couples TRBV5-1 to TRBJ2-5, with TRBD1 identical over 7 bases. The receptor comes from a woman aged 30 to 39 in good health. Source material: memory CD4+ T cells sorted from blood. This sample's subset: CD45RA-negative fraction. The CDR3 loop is CASSINDRVQETQYF. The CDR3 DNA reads TGCGCCAGCAGCATAAATGACAGGGTCCAAGAGACCCAGTACTTC.